This T cell receptor beta chain was observed in a study of blood T cells in healthy people across ages. Findings of the study overall: In long-lived donors, naive CD4+ cell counts and diversity exceeded those of aged donors.

Comments on this clonotype: Its target is unknown.

A J-beta primer mix and a sample-barcoded 5' primer were used in a second PCR of roughly 7 to 12 cycles. Every single cDNA molecule received a tag from a template-switch adaptor with 12 random nucleotides. TCRdb fed the 5' RACE reads into MiXCR, producing one record per CDR3 protein. The sample lists over a million distinct CDR3 sequences, 40% to 45% occurring once. This TCR came from a woman aged 55-75 years in good health. The sequenced sample consisted of blood.

The DNA for the CDR3 is TGTGCCAGCAGGAGGGACAGGGGACCATCCCAAGAGGCCCAGTACTTC. It yields the protein CASRRDRGPSQEAQYF. V is TRBV2 and J is TRBJ2-4, with 10 bases aligning to TRBD1. The ends lost 6 bases at V and 13 bases at J; junction bases unmatched: 18. Germline CDR1 reads SNHLY; CDR2 reads FYNNEI. The CDR3 spans 16 residues.